The entry that follows covers one T cell receptor beta chain sequence. There were 200,000 CFSE-labeled responder cells plated together with 200,000 irradiated, violet-dye-labeled stimulator cells. TCRdb's copy holds only in-frame clones and misses some; the assay was immunoSEQ multiplex PCR. Here the sample spans around 8,000 clones, around 30% being singletons. Trimming took 0 bases from V and 7 from J; bases not matched to a gene: 6. The CDR3 is 15 amino acids. The V gene's germline CDR1 is SGDLS and CDR2 YYNGEE. This entry comes from a study of graft-versus-host responses after intestinal transplantation. Study results and caveats: GvH clones turned up in recipient marrow; some had shown up first in ileum or blood. Elevated graft-versus-host to host-versus-graft clonal ratios in allografts were recorded for patients with graft-donor T cell macrochimerism.

The V gene is TRBV9, the J gene TRBJ2-1; TRBD2 matches at 8 bases. The source was alloreactive CD8+ T cells from a mixed lymphocyte reaction culture, collected before intestinal transplant. Subset here: CFSE-low proliferating T cells sorted from approximately 6-day pre-transplant mixed lymphocyte reaction (GvH or HvG direction). This TCR was sampled from a human patient who received an intestinal transplant. The CDR3 region is CASSVEEGGRNEQFF. DNA of the CDR3: TGTGCCAGCAGCGTAGAAGAGGGCGGGAGGAATGAGCAGTTCTTC.